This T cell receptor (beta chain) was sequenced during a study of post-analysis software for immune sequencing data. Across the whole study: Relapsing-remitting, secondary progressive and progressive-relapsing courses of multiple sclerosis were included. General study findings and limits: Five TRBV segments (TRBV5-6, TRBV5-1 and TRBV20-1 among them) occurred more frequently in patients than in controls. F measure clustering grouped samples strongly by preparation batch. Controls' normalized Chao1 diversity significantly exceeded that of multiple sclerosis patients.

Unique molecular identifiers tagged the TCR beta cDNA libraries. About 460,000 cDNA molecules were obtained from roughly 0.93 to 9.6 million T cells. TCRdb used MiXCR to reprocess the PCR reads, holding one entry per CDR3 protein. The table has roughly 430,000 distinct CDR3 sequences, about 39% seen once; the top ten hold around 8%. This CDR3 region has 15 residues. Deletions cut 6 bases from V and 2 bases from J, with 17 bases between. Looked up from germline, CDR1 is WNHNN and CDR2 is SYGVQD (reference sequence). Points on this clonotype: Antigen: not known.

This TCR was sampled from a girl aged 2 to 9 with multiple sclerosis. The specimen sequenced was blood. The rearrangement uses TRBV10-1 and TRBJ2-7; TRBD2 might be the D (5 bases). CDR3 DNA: TGCGCCAGCAGCCCGTCAGAGGGAAGCCCCTACGAGCAGTACTTC. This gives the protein CASSPSEGSPYEQYF.